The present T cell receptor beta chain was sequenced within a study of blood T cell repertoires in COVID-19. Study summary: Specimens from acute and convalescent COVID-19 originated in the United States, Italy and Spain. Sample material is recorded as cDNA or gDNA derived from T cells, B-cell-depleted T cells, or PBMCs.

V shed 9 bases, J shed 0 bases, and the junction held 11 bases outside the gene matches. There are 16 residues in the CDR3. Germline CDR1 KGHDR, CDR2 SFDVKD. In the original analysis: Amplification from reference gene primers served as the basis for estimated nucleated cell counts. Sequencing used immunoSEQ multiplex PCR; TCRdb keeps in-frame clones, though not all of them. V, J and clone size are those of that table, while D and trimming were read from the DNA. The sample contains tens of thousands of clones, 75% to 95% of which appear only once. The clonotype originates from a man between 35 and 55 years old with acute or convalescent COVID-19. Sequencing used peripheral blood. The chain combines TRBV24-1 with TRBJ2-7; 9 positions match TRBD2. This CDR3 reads CATPGESGRPSYEQYF. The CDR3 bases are TGTGCCACCCCTGGGGAGAGCGGGAGGCCCTCCTACGAGCAGTACTTC.